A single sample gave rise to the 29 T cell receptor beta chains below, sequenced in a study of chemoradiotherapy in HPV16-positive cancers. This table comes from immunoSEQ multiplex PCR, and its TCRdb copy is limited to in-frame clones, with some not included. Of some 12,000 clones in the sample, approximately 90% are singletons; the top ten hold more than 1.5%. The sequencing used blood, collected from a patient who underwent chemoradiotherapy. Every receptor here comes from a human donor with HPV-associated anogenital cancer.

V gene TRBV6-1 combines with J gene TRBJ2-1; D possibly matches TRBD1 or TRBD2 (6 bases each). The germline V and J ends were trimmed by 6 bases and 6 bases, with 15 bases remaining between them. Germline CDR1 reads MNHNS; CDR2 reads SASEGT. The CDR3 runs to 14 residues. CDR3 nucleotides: TGTGCCAGCAGAAACAGGGAGGACGGCAATGAGCAGTTCTTC. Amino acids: CASRNREDGNEQFF.

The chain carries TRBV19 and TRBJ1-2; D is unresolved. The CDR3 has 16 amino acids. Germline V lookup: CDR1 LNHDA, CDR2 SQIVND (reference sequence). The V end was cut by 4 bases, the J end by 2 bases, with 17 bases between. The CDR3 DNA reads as TGTGCCAGTAGTACCCCCGCCATGGGCATAAACTATGGCTACACCTTC. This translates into CASSTPAMGINYGYTF.

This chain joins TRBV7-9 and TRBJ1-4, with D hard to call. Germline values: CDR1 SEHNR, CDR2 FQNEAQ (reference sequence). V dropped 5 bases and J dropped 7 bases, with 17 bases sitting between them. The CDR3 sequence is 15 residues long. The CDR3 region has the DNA TGTGCCAGCAGCGAAGGACCAGACATGGTTGAAAAACTGTTTTTT. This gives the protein CASSEGPDMVEKLFF.

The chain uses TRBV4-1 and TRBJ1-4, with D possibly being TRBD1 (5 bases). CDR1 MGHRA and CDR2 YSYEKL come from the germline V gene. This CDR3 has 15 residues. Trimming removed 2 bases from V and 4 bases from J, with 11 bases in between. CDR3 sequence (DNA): TGCGCCAGCAGCCAACAGGGACGGGATAATGAAAAACTGTTTTTT. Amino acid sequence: CASSQQGRDNEKLFF.

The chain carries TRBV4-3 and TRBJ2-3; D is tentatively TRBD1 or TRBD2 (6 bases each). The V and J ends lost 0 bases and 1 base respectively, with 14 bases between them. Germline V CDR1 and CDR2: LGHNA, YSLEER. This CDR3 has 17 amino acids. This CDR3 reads CASSQDLGGRGTDTQYF. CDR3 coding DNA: TGCGCCAGCAGCCAAGACCTGGGGGGCCGGGGCACAGATACGCAGTATTTT.

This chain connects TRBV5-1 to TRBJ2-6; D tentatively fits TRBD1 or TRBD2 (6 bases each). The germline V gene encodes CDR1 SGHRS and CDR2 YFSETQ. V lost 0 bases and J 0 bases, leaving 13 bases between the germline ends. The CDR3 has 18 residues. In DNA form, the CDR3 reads TGCGCCAGCAGCTTGGCTTGGGCGGGACACTCTGGGGCCAACGTCCTGACTTTC. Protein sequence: CASSLAWAGHSGANVLTF. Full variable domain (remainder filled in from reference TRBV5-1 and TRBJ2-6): KAGVTQTPRYLIKTRGQQVTLSCSPISGHRSVSWYQQTPGQGLQFLFEYFSETQRNKGNFPGRFSGRQFSNSRSEMNVSTLELGDSALYLCASSLAWAGHSGANVLTFGAGSRLTVL.

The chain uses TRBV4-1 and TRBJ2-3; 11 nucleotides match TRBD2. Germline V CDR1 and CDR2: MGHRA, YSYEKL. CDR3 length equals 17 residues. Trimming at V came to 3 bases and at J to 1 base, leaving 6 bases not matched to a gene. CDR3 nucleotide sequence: TGCGCCAGCAGCCAGGTCGCTAGCGGGGGGCGCACAGATACGCAGTATTTT. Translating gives CASSQVASGGRTDTQYF.

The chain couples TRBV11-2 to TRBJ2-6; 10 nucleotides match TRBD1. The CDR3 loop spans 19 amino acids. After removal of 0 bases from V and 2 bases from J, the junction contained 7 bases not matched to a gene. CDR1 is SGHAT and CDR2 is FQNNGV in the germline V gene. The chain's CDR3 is CASSLDKGQGRAGANVLTF. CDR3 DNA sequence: TGTGCCAGCAGCTTAGATAAGGGACAGGGGAGGGCTGGGGCCAACGTCCTGACTTTC. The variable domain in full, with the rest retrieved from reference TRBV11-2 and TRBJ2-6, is EAGVAQSPRYKIIEKRQSVAFWCNPISGHATLYWYQQILGQGPKLLIQFQNNGVVDDSQLPKDRFSAERLKGVDSTLKIQPAKLEDSAVYLCASSLDKGQGRAGANVLTFGAGSRLTVL.

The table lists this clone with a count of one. The CDR3 here is CASTLGGRNEKLFF. The CDR3 DNA reads TGTGCCAGCACCCTAGGGGGTCGTAATGAAAAACTGTTTTTT. The chain joins TRBV6-6 to TRBJ1-4, with TRBD1 as a possible D gene (6 bases). CDR3 length: 14 residues. V was shortened by 7 bases and J by 4 bases, with 13 bases between the two germline ends. CDR1 is MNHNY, CDR2 SVGAGI, per germline (reference sequence).

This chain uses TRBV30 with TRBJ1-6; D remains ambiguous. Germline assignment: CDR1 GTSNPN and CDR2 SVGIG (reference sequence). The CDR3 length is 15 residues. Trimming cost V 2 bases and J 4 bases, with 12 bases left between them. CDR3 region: CAWSFRAAYNSPLHF. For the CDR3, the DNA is TGTGCCTGGAGTTTTCGGGCAGCGTATAATTCACCCCTCCACTTT.

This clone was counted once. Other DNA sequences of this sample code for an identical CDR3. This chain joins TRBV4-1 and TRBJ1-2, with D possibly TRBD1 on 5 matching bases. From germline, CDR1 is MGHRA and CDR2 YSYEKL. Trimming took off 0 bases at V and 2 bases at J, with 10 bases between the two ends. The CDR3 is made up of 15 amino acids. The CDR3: CASSQDPGPNYGYTF. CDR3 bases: TGCGCCAGCAGCCAAGACCCGGGACCGAACTATGGCTACACCTTC.

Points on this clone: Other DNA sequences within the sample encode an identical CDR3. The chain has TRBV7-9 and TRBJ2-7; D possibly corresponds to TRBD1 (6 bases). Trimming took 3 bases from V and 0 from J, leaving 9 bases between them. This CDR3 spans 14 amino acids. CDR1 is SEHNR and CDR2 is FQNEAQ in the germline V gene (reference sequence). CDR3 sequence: CASSFGQPSYEQYF. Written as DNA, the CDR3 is TGTGCCAGCAGCTTCGGACAGCCCTCCTACGAGCAGTACTTC.

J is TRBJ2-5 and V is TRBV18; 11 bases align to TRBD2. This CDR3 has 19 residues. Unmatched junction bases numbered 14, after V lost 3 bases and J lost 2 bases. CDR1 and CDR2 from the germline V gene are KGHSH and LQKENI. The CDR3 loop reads CASSPGVSASGGQQETQYF. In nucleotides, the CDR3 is TGTGCCAGCTCACCGGGTGTCTCGGCTAGCGGGGGGCAGCAAGAGACCCAGTACTTC. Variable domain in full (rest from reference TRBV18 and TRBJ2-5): NAGVMQNPRHLVRRRGQEARLRCSPMKGHSHVYWYRQLPEEGLKFMVYLQKENIIDESGMPKERFSAEFPKEGPSILRIQQVVRGDSAAYFCASSPGVSASGGQQETQYFGPGTRLLVL.

The CDR3 reads CASSLGRLGNEKLFF. In nucleotides, the CDR3 is TGTGCCAGCAGCTTAGGGCGTCTAGGTAATGAAAAACTGTTTTTT. The chain employs TRBV11-2 and TRBJ1-4, with D uncertain. V was cut by 1 base and J by 4 bases, with 10 bases left in between. This CDR3 is 15 amino acids long. Looked up from germline, CDR1 is SGHAT and CDR2 is FQNNGV.

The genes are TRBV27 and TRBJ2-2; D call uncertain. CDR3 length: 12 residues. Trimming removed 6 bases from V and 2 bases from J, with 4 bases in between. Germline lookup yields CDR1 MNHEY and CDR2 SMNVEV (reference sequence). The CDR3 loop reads CASSRNTGELFF. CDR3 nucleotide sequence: TGTGCCAGCAGCAGAAACACCGGGGAGCTGTTTTTT.

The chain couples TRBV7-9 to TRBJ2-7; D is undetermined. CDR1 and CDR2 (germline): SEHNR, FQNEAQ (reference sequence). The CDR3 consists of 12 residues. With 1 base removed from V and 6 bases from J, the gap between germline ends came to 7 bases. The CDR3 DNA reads TGTGCCAGCAGCTTAGGGCCTAGCGAGCAGTACTTC. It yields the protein CASSLGPSEQYF. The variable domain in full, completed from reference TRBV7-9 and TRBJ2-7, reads DTGVSQNPRHKITKRGQNVTFRCDPISEHNRLYWYRQTLGQGPEFLTYFQNEAQLEKSRLLSDRFSAERPKGSFSTLEIQRTEQGDSAMYLCASSLGPSEQYFGPGTRLTVT.

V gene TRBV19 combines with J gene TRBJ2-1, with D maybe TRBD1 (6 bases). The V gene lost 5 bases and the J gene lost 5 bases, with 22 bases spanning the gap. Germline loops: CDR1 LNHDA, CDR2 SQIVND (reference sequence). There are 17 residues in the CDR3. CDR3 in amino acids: CASSRPRQAEVNNEQFF. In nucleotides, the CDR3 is TGTGCCAGTAGTCGCCCCCGACAGGCGGAGGTAAACAATGAGCAGTTCTTC.

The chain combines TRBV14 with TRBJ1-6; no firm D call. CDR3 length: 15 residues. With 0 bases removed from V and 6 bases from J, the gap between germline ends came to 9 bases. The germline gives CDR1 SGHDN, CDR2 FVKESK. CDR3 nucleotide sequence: TGTGCCAGCAGCCAAGAAATCCAACTTAATTCACCCCTCCACTTT. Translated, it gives CASSQEIQLNSPLHF.

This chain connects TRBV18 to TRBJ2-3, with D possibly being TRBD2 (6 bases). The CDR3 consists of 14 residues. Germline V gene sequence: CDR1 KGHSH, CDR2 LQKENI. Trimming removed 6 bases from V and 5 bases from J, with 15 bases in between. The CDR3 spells CASSPSGYGDTQYF. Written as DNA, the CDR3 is TGTGCCAGCTCCCCGAGCGGGTACGGAGATACGCAGTATTTT.

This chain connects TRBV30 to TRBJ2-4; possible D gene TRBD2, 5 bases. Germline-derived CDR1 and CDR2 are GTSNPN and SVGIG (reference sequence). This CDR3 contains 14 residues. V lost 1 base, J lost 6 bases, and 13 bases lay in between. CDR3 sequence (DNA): TGTGCCTGGAGTGCGGGGTTAGGAGGAAACATTCAGTACTTC. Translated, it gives CAWSAGLGGNIQYF.

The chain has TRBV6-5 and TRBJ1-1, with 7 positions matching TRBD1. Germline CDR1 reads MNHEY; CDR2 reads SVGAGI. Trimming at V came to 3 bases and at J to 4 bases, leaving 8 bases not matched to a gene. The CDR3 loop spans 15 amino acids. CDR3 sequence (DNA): TGTGCCAGCAGTTATCCGACAGGGAATCGCACTGAAGCTTTCTTT. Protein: CASSYPTGNRTEAFF.

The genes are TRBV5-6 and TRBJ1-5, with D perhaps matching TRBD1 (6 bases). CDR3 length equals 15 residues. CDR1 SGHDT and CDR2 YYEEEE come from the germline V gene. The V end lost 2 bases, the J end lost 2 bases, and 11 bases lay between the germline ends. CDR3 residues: CASSFRGAGNQPQHF. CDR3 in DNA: TGTGCCAGCAGCTTTAGGGGGGCCGGCAATCAGCCCCAGCATTTT.

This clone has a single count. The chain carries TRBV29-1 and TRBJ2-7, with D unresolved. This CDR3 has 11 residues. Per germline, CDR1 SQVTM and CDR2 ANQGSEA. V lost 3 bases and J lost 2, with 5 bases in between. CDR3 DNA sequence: TGCAGCGTTGACAGGACCTACGAGCAGTACTTC. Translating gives CSVDRTYEQYF.

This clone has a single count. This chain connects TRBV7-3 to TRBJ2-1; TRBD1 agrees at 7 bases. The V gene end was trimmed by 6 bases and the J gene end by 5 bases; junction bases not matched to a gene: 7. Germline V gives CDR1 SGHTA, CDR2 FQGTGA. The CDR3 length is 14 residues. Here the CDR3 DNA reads TGTGCCAGCAGTCCCAGGGGGTTCAACAATGAGCAGTTCTTC. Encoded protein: CASSPRGFNNEQFF. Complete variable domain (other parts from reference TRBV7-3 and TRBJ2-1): GAGVSQTPSNKVTEKGKYVELRCDPISGHTALYWYRQSLGQGPEFLIYFQGTGAADDSGLPNDRFFAVRPEGSVSTLKIQRTERGDSAVYLCASSPRGFNNEQFFGPGTRLTVL.

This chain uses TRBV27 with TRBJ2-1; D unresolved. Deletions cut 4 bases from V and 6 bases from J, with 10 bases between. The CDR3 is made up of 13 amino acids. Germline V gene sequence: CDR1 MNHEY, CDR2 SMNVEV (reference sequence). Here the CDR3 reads CASSWTFGNEQFF. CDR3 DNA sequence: TGTGCCAGCAGTTGGACCTTTGGCAATGAGCAGTTCTTC.

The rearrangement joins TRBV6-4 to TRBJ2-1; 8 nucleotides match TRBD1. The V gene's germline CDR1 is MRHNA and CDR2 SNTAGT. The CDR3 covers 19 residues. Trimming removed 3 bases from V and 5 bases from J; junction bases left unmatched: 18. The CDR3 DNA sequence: TGTGCCAGCAGTGATGTCTATTACGGCGCTGGACAGGGCAACAATGAGCAGTTCTTC. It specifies CASSDVYYGAGQGNNEQFF.

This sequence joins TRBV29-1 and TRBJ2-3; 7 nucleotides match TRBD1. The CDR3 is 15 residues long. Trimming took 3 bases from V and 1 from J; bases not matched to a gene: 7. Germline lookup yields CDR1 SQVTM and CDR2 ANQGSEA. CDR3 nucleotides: TGCAGCGTTGATCTCGACAGGGCGGGCACAGATACGCAGTATTTT. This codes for CSVDLDRAGTDTQYF.

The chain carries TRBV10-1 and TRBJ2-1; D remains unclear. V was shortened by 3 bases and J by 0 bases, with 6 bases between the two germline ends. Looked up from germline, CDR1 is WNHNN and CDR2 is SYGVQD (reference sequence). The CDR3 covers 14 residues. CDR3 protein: CASSDGSSYNEQFF. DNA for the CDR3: TGCGCCAGCAGTGACGGCAGCTCCTACAATGAGCAGTTCTTC.

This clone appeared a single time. The CDR3 DNA reads TGCGCCAGCAGCCACCCGGACAGGGGAAGTGAGCAGTTCTTC. It specifies CASSHPDRGSEQFF. The chain is built from TRBV4-1 and TRBJ2-1, with TRBD1 matching over 9 bases. This CDR3 region has 14 residues. Germline V gives CDR1 MGHRA, CDR2 YSYEKL. Germline trimming cut 3 bases from V and 9 bases from J; bases unmatched to any gene: 6.